Each of the 16 T cell receptor beta chains below was sequenced from the same sample in a study of naive and memory T cell subsets. Study outcomes and limitations: Possibly reflecting memory cells re-expressing CD45RA, a few larger clonotypes occurred in naive repertoires, especially CD8.

Their recognized antigens are unknown. The beta constant-region primer was an equimolar mix of two oligonucleotides covering TRBC1 and TRBC2. The ligated cDNA underwent four PCR rounds using SP2 and nested alpha and beta constant-region primers. One entry per CDR3 protein results from TCRdb running MiXCR on the UMI-ligation and nested PCR reads. The sample consists of about 150,000 distinct CDR3 sequences, approximately 22% of them appearing once. The sample was naive CD4+ T cells from blood. These receptor sequences come from a human donor in good health.

The chain employs TRBV27 and TRBJ1-6, with 9 nucleotides matching TRBD1. Germline V gene data show CDR1 as MNHEY and CDR2 as SMNVEV (reference sequence). V gave up 6 bases and J gave up 7 bases; unmatched junction bases: 4. The CDR3 is 14 amino acids. CDR3 loop: CASREDRGNSPLHF. The CDR3 DNA follows: TGTGCCAGCAGAGAGGACAGGGGCAATTCACCCCTCCACTTT.

This clonotype occurred a few times. The chain recombines TRBV6-5 with TRBJ1-2, with D possibly being TRBD1 (5 bases). Trimming took 6 bases from V and 2 from J, leaving 10 bases between them. This CDR3 is 13 amino acids long. The germline V gene encodes CDR1 MNHEY and CDR2 SVGAGI. For the CDR3, the DNA is TGTGCCAGCAGCCGACAGAAGAACTATGGCTACACCTTC. Encoded protein: CASSRQKNYGYTF.

The genes are TRBV20-1 and TRBJ1-5; maybe TRBD1 (5 bases). There are 14 residues in the CDR3. Germline CDR1 and CDR2: DFQATT and SNEGSKA (reference sequence). Trimming shortened V by 3 bases and J by 6 bases, and 15 bases separated the two germline ends. The CDR3 DNA reads as TGCAGTGCTAGGTTTCAGGCTGGGGGTCAGCCCCAGCATTTT. This gives the protein CSARFQAGGQPQHF.

The V gene is TRBV23-1, the J gene TRBJ2-2, with D tentatively TRBD2 (6 bases). Being an ORF, TRBV23-1 has a function that is uncertain. The CDR3 runs 14 residues. Deletions cut 7 bases from V and 4 bases from J, with 13 bases between. The CDR3 DNA sequence: TGCGCCAGCATTACGGGAGTCGGCACCGGGGAGCTGTTTTTT. Amino acid sequence: CASITGVGTGELFF.

To note about this clonotype: A junction boundary mismatches the germline segment, possibly from a read error. V is TRBV9 and J is TRBJ2-2; TRBD2 agrees at 15 bases. The CDR3 sequence is 19 residues long. Per germline, CDR1 SGDLS and CDR2 YYNGEE. In DNA, the CDR3 is TGTGCCAGCAGCGTGGGACTAGCGGGAGGTATGCCGAACATCGGGGAGCTGTTTTTT. Amino acids: CASSVGLAGGMPNIGELFF.

The chain employs TRBV7-9 and TRBJ2-5, with a tentative D call TRBD1 (6 bases). V lost 1 base, J lost 1 base, and 13 bases lay in between. The CDR3 is made up of 16 amino acids. The V gene's germline CDR1 is SEHNR and CDR2 FQNEAQ (reference sequence). CDR3 coding DNA: TGTGCCAGCAGCTTAGATGGGGGCCAGGGCCAAGAGACCCAGTACTTC. Its translation is CASSLDGGQGQETQYF.

The rearrangement joins TRBV18 to TRBJ2-2, with 8 positions matching TRBD1. This CDR3 spans 14 amino acids. V lost 8 bases and J lost 5; bases outside the gene matches: 7. Germline V lookup: CDR1 KGHSH, CDR2 LQKENI. CDR3 loop: CASTTGVRTGELFF. CDR3 sequence (DNA): TGTGCCAGCACGACAGGGGTGAGGACCGGGGAGCTGTTTTTT. The entire variable domain, with the rest obtained from reference TRBV18 and TRBJ2-2, is as follows: NAGVMQNPRHLVRRRGQEARLRCSPMKGHSHVYWYRQLPEEGLKFMVYLQKENIIDESGMPKERFSAEFPKEGPSILRIQQVVRGDSAAYFCASTTGVRTGELFFGEGSRLTVL.

This clonotype was recorded at least ten times. The V call is TRBV20-1, the J call TRBJ2-1, with D unclear. CDR1 and CDR2 from the germline V gene are DFQATT and SNEGSKA (reference sequence). Trimming took 5 bases from V and 2 from J, leaving 4 bases between them. The CDR3 is 11 residues long. The CDR3 DNA sequence: TGCAGTGCTTGGGCCTACAATGAGCAGTTCTTC. Its translation: CSAWAYNEQFF.

The chain links TRBV12-3 or TRBV12-4 to TRBJ1-1, with D possibly matching TRBD1 (6 bases). Trimming cost V 0 bases and J 1 base, with 9 bases left between them. The CDR3 is made up of 15 amino acids. Here the CDR3 DNA reads TGTGCCAGCAGTTTAGCGGCGGGACAGAACACTGAAGCTTTCTTT. It codes for CASSLAAGQNTEAFF.

A single count supports this clonotype. The V and J genes are TRBV28 and TRBJ2-7; D remains ambiguous. This CDR3 contains 11 residues. Germline V CDR1 and CDR2: MDHEN, SYDVKM. Deletions cut 10 bases from V and 0 bases from J, with 7 bases between. The chain's CDR3 is CAISLSYEQYF. CDR3 bases: TGTGCCATCAGCCTCTCCTACGAGCAGTACTTC.

This chain links TRBV4-1 with TRBJ1-1; 7 bases are a match to TRBD1. The V segment lost 3 bases and the J segment 2 bases; nucleotides outside the gene matches: 12. The length of the CDR3 is 17 residues. Germline CDR1 reads MGHRA; CDR2 reads YSYEKL. This chain's CDR3 is CASSQTGQTEGNTEAFF. Here the CDR3 DNA reads TGCGCCAGCAGCCAGACGGGACAGACAGAAGGTAACACTGAAGCTTTCTTT.

This clonotype was observed once. This chain connects TRBV5-1 to TRBJ2-1; tentative D call: TRBD2 (6 bases). This CDR3 is 14 amino acids long. The V end lost 4 bases, the J end lost 1 base, and 9 bases lay between the germline ends. Germline values: CDR1 SGHRS, CDR2 YFSETQ. CDR3 amino acids: CASSLTRSYNEQFF. For the CDR3, the DNA is TGCGCCAGCAGCCTGACTAGATCCTACAATGAGCAGTTCTTC.

V and J are TRBV10-3 and TRBJ2-7; the D is unclear. Germline V gene lookup returns CDR1 ENHRY and CDR2 SYGVKD. V shed 8 bases and J shed 2 bases, with 13 bases lying between them. The CDR3 has 13 residues. This CDR3 is CAISPHGAYEQYF. For the CDR3, the DNA is TGTGCCATCTCCCCCCATGGGGCCTACGAGCAGTACTTC.

This clonotype was picked up a small number of times. In DNA, the CDR3 is TGTGCCAGCAGTTTTCATCAGCCCCAGCATTTT. Amino acid sequence: CASSFHQPQHF. The chain joins TRBV28 to TRBJ1-5; D not certain. Germline values: CDR1 MDHEN, CDR2 SYDVKM. The ends were cut back, 3 bases at V and 5 bases at J, with 2 bases in the middle. This CDR3 has 11 amino acids.

This clonotype was seen a handful of times. The rearrangement joins TRBV24-1 to TRBJ2-1; unclear D gene. Per the germline V gene, CDR1 is KGHDR and CDR2 is SFDVKD. This CDR3 comprises 14 residues. Trimming cost V 0 bases and J 7 bases, with 9 bases left between them. CDR3 DNA sequence: TGTGCCACCAGTGATTTGCGTTTGAGGAATGAGCAGTTCTTC. Encoded protein: CATSDLRLRNEQFF.

V and J are TRBV2 and TRBJ2-7; D uncertain. V shed 8 bases and J shed 2 bases, with 10 bases lying between them. Per the germline V gene, CDR1 is SNHLY and CDR2 is FYNNEI. This CDR3 spans 12 amino acids. CDR3 region: CASGRKPYEQYF. DNA of the CDR3: TGTGCCAGCGGAAGGAAACCCTACGAGCAGTACTTC.